This TCR beta chain was sequenced during a study of blood T cell repertoires in COVID-19 (dated by TCRdb to the early 2020s). About the full investigation: The collaborator samples originated in the United States, Italy and Spain and spanned the acute and convalescent phases of COVID-19. Deeply sampled blood TCRbeta repertoires from subjects exposed to, actively infected with, or recovered from COVID-19 were included in the dataset. The samples were drawn from the first 160 participants of the ongoing ImmuneRACE study and from 1,254 subjects provided by 6 global collaborators. A de-identified subject ID, COVID-19 status, age in years and sex were almost always included in the sample metadata. Where available, HLA class I and class II types were obtained from metadata supplied by the sample provider rather than from assay-based typing. The repertoires were released in a freely available public database meant as a resource for research on the immune response to SARS-CoV-2. The prospective study material was composed of cDNA or gDNA derived from T cells, B-cell-depleted T cells, or PBMCs.

Note on this clone: What this receptor recognizes is not known. Within one base of it there is no much larger clone, and no base qualities were kept.

The cysteine opens and the phenylalanine closes a CDR3 of 20 amino acids. The kept DNA is CDR3 alone, 60 bases in frame from the first base. Reading the germline V gene (reference sequence) gives CDR1 LGHDT and CDR2 YNNKEL. Trimming removed 1 base from V and 0 bases from J; the gene matches leave 12 bases unexplained. Broader findings and caveats from the paper: The quantity of clinical and demographic metadata differed by source and by participant and was supplied without curation.

Collaborating institutions collected whole blood in K2EDTA tubes following their own protocols. For TCRbeta analysis, collaborator samples were shipped as frozen whole blood, as isolated PBMCs, or as DNA extracted from either sample type. TCRbeta CDR3 regions were amplified from genomic DNA using the immunoSEQ Assay, a bias-controlled multiplex PCR. As for the authors' bioinformatics: The number of nucleated cells in each sample was estimated from the amplification of reference gene primers within the assay. To quantify the absolute abundance of each unique TCRbeta CDR3 rearrangement, sequence reads were collapsed and filtered. Productive Simpson clonality was computed per sample as the square root of Simpson's diversity index over productive rearrangements. TCRdb took this table from immuneACCESS and kept in-frame rearrangements with V and J called. Such tables lack part of the clones; where checked against another copy, unresolved V genes explain under half of the gap, and the rest is unexplained. V and J calls and clone size are as listed in that table; D and trimming were resolved from the DNA. Recorded for this sample are some 77,000 clones; 90% of them occurred a single time. The ten largest clones add up to 4.3% of the sample.

The chain is assembled from TRBV3-1 (or the pseudogene TRBV3-2) and TRBJ1-6; 7 middle bases align to TRBD1. The sample comprised peripheral blood. The clonotype originates from a woman aged 80 or over with active or convalescent COVID-19. The CDR3 amino acid sequence is: CASSQGLWLQGSSYNSPLHF. The DNA sequence reads TGTGCCAGCAGCCAAGGACTCTGGCTACAGGGGAGCTCCTATAATTCACCCCTCCACTTT.